This T cell receptor (beta chain) came from a study of cytomegalovirus exposure and HLA in healthy donors. Findings and limits, study-wide: Immune exposure information available was restricted to CMV serostatus. Cytomegalovirus-associated status was assigned to fewer than 200 TCR beta chains.

CDR1 is MGHRA, CDR2 YSYEKL, per germline. The J segment lost 2 bases and the V segment lost 1 base, leaving 5 bases of the junction unmatched. This CDR3 contains 16 residues. About this clone: What it recognizes is unknown.

The PCR used 60 Vbeta and 13 Jbeta primers. Sequencing was performed with immunoSEQ multiplex PCR; in TCRdb, only in-frame clones are kept and a portion is missing. The data hold 150,000 or so clones, with less than 65% observed a single time. The chain joins TRBV4-1 to TRBJ2-5; TRBD2 aligns across 9 bases. This clonotype was sampled from a woman in her thirties in good health and CMV-seropositive. Material: PBMCs. In nucleotides, the CDR3 is TGCGCCAGCAGCCAAGCCGGGACTAGCTTACAAGAGACCCAGTACTTC. Its translation is CASSQAGTSLQETQYF.